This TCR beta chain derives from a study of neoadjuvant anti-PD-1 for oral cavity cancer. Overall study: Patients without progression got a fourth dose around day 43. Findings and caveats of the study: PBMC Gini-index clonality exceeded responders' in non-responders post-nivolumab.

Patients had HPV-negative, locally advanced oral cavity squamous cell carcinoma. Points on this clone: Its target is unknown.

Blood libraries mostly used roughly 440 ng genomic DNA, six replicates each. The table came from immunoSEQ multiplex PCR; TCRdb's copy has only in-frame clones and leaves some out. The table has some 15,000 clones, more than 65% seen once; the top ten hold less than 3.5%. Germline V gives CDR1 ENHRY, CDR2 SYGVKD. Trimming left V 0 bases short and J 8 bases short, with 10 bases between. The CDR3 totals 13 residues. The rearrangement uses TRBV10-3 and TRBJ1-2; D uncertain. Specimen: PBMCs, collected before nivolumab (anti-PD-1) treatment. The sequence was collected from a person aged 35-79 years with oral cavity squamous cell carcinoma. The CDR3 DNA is TGTGCCATCAGTGAGTCGATACTCGGGGGCTACACCTTC. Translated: CAISESILGGYTF.